One T cell receptor (beta chain) is described in this entry. The sample is drawn from a study of shared T cell receptors in the human thymus. The junction had 7 bases not matched to a gene; V was cut back by 7 bases and J by 5 bases. The CDR3 length is 14 residues. Germline CDR1 is LGHNT and CDR2 is FRNRAP. Data came from immunoSEQ multiplex PCR; TCRdb stores just in-frame clones and leaves some out. The profile shows fewer than 700,000 clones, around 89% of them singletons. The same specimen was also included in a second study, on human thymus T cells.

The chain recombines TRBV12-5 with TRBJ2-5; the match to TRBD2 covers 10 bases. This TCR was sampled from a boy under two years old with a congenital heart defect. The sequenced sample was thymocytes. CDR3: CASVASGRGETQYF. The CDR3 DNA is TGTGCTAGTGTCGCTAGCGGGAGAGGGGAGACCCAGTACTTC.